This paragraph reports one T cell receptor (beta chain). These data originate in a study of blood T cell repertoires in COVID-19. Across the whole study: Spain, Italy and the United States supplied samples that represented acute and convalescent COVID-19.

The length of the CDR3 is 14 residues. The V end was cut by 6 bases, the J end by 3 bases, with 11 bases between. The germline V gene has CDR1 MNHEY and CDR2 SVGEGT. As originally analysed: It was from reference gene primer amplification that nucleated cell counts were estimated. The method was immunoSEQ multiplex PCR; TCRdb's version includes in-frame clones alone and lacks a portion of them. V and J calls and clone size are given by that table; D and trimming were obtained from the DNA. The profile shows around 260,000 clones, approximately 82% of them singletons. The V call is TRBV6-2 or TRBV6-3, the J call TRBJ2-2, with D hard to call. The TCR originated in a man aged 55 to 70 who had recovered from COVID-19. The sample was peripheral blood. CDR3 sequence: CASSLYSYTGELFF. The CDR3 DNA follows: TGTGCCAGCAGCCTCTACTCATACACCGGGGAGCTGTTTTTT.